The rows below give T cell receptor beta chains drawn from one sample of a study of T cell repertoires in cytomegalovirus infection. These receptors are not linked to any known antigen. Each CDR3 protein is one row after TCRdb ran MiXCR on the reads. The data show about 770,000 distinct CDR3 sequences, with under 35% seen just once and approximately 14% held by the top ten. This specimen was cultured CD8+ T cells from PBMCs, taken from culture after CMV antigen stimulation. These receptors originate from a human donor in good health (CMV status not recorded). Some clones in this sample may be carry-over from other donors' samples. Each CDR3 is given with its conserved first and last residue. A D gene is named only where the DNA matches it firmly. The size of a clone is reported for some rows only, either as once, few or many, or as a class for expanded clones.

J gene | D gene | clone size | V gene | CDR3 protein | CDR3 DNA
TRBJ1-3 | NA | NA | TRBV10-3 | CAISDPGGEPGNTIYF | TGTGCCATCAGTGACCCAGGTGGGGAACCTGGAAACACCATATATTTT
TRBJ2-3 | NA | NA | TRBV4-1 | CASSQTPLPDTGTDTQYF | TGCGCCAGCAGCCAAACCCCACTCCCGGACACAGGCACAGATACGCAGTATTTT
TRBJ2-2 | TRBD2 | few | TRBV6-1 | CASSAGRAGSVAGELFF | TGTGCCAGCAGCGCAGGAAGAGCGGGGTCGGTTGCCGGGGAGCTGTTTTTT
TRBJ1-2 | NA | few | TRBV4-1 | CASSQVYSPGYGYTF | TGCGCCAGCAGCCAAGTTTACAGTCCTGGCTATGGCTACACCTTC
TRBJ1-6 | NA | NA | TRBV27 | CASSRTALLTPLHF | TGTGCCAGCAGTCGGACAGCCCTTCTTACACCCCTCCACTTT
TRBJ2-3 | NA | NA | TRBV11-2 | CASSLRVRDTQYF | TGTGCCAGCAGCTTACGGGTGAGAGATACGCAGTATTTT
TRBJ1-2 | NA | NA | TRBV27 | CASSSGHRPYYTF | TGTGCCAGCAGTTCCGGGCACAGACCGTACTACACCTTC
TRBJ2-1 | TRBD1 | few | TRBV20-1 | CSATAVGTGRYNEQFF | TGCAGTGCCACCGCCGTGGGGACAGGACGATACAATGAGCAGTTCTTC
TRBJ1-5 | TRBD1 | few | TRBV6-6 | CASSLTGWNQPQHF | TGTGCCAGCAGTTTGACAGGGTGGAATCAGCCCCAGCATTTT
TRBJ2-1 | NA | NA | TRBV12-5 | CASGLPGAVRFF | TGTGCTAGTGGTTTGCCGGGGGCGGTCCGGTTCTTC